This is a list of T cell receptor beta chains from one sample in a study of blood T cell repertoires in COVID-19. Here immunoSEQ multiplex PCR was the method, and the copy in TCRdb shows in-frame clones only, minus some. There are nearly 200,000 clones in the sample; 86% occur only once, and 0.75% to 0.95% lies in the top ten. Sequencing used peripheral blood. The receptors were sampled from a woman between 65 and 79 years old with acute or convalescent COVID-19. The CDR3 runs from the conserved cysteine through the conserved F or W. Each record gives: D gene, CDR3 length, J gene, clone size, V gene, CDR3 DNA, CDR3 protein. The D gene is left open where the match is weak. For some rows the clone size is stated as once, few or many, or as a class when expanded; others skip it.

D: NA
length: 15
J: TRBJ1-3
size: NA
V: TRBV4-3
DNA: TGCGCCAGCAGCCTTGGACTGATCTCTGGAAACACCATATATTTT
CDR3: CASSLGLISGNTIYF

D: TRBD1
length: 14
J: TRBJ2-7
size: NA
V: TRBV7-9
DNA: TGTGCCAGCACGTTATTGGGACAGGGCGACGAGCAGTACTTC
CDR3: CASTLLGQGDEQYF

D: TRBD2
length: 18
J: TRBJ2-2
size: NA
V: TRBV7-8
DNA: TGTGCCAGCAGCCCTCATGAGGGACTAGTCGTAACCACCGGGGAGCTGTTTTTT
CDR3: CASSPHEGLVVTTGELFF

D: TRBD2
length: 17
J: TRBJ2-4
size: NA
V: TRBV11-2
DNA: TGTGCCAGCAGCTTATGGCGGGGGAGCTACTCCGAAAACATTCAGTACTTC
CDR3: CASSLWRGSYSENIQYF

D: TRBD2
length: 19
J: TRBJ2-1
size: NA
V: TRBV27
DNA: TGTGCCAGCAGTTCAACCGTCCCGGGCCTAGCGGGAGGGTTCAATGAGCAGTTCTTC
CDR3: CASSSTVPGLAGGFNEQFF

D: NA
length: 14
J: TRBJ1-5
size: NA
V: TRBV15
DNA: TGTGCCACCAGCAGGGACAGTTTAGGACAGCCCCAGCATTTT
CDR3: CATSRDSLGQPQHF

D: NA
length: 15
J: TRBJ1-2
size: NA
V: TRBV11-2
DNA: TGTGCCAGCAGCTTAGGCCTCGCAGGTCGGGGTGGCTACACCTTC
CDR3: CASSLGLAGRGGYTF

D: TRBD1
length: 17
J: TRBJ1-6
size: NA
V: TRBV19
DNA: TGTGCCAGTAGTGCCTTACAGGGGCTCTCTTATAATTCACCCCTCCACTTT
CDR3: CASSALQGLSYNSPLHF

D: NA
length: 13
J: TRBJ2-7
size: NA
V: TRBV29-1
DNA: TGCAGCGTTGGACAAGGGGGGGCCTACGAGCAGTACTTC
CDR3: CSVGQGGAYEQYF

D: NA
length: 16
J: TRBJ1-3
size: NA
V: TRBV10-3
DNA: TGTGCCATCAGTGATGTTTCGGGGTCAGCTGGAAACACCATATATTTT
CDR3: CAISDVSGSAGNTIYF

D: NA
length: 15
J: TRBJ1-3
size: once
V: TRBV3-1/TRBV3-2
DNA: TGTGCCAGCACCCCGTCGGGGGGAACTGGAAACACCATATATTTT
CDR3: CASTPSGGTGNTIYF

D: NA
length: 12
J: TRBJ1-4
size: NA
V: TRBV29-1
DNA: TGCAGCGTTTTTGGGCAGGATGAAAAACTGTTTTTT
CDR3: CSVFGQDEKLFF

D: NA
length: 15
J: TRBJ2-5
size: NA
V: TRBV6-1
DNA: TGTGCCAGCAGTGAAGCTCCGGCTAGCCGAGAGACCCAGTACTTC
CDR3: CASSEAPASRETQYF

D: NA
length: 12
J: TRBJ2-5
size: NA
V: TRBV2
DNA: TGTGCCAGCAGTCGCCTATGGGAGACCCAGTACTTC
CDR3: CASSRLWETQYF

D: TRBD2
length: 15
J: TRBJ2-3
size: NA
V: TRBV3-1/TRBV3-2
DNA: TGTGCCAGCAGCTCCGGGACTAGTGATACAGATACGCAGTATTTT
CDR3: CASSSGTSDTDTQYF

D: TRBD1
length: 13
J: TRBJ1-1
size: NA
V: TRBV11-1
DNA: TGTGCCAGCAGCTTAGCAGGGGGCCGTGAAGCTTTCTTT
CDR3: CASSLAGGREAFF

D: NA
length: 14
J: TRBJ2-2
size: NA
V: TRBV6-5
DNA: TGTGCCAGCAGCGCGGACAGAATAACCGGGGAGCTGTTTTTT
CDR3: CASSADRITGELFF